These T cell receptor beta chains were read from a single sample in a study of cytomegalovirus exposure and HLA in healthy donors. Profiled with immunoSEQ multiplex PCR; TCRdb holds only in-frame clones, not every one. The sample has 220,000 or so clones. The sample taken for sequencing was PBMCs. The receptors were sampled from a girl aged 2-9 years in good health and CMV-seropositive. The CDR3 runs from the conserved cysteine through the conserved F or W.

length | V | CDR3
15 | TRBV11-2 | CASSFGEGYYYEQYF
13 | TRBV7-9 | CASSFPGNQPQHF
16 | TRBV15 | CATSRALGWEGQPQHF
16 | TRBV7-2 | CASSFRGRAGVGELFF
14 | TRBV10-3 | CAISESGQTDTQYF
13 | TRBV30 | CAWEGLAGYEQYF
14 | TRBV5-8 | CASSLGPGNQPQHF
15 | TRBV5-4 | CASSLVGGGTYEQYF
11 | TRBV6-5 | CASSGFYGYTF
14 | TRBV27 | CASSLYTGNTEAFF
18 | TRBV7-2 | CASSPRDKGRGRNTEAFF
14 | TRBV5-1 | CASSPGLGRHEQYF
19 | TRBV11-3 | CASSLGGIGLAGGYNEQFF
15 | TRBV7-9 | CASSLAGQGNSPLHF
15 | TRBV7-9 | CASSLRQGSTDTQYF
16 | TRBV7-3 | CASSSGTLLTGGELFF
16 | TRBV6-5 | CASSYHAVSGANVLTF
14 | TRBV5-1 | CASSLVSQVYGYTF
17 | TRBV15 | CAASRDRGKYSNQPQHF
15 | TRBV2 | CASTPTSLSSYEQYF
16 | TRBV2 | CASTPDRALAKNIQYF
15 | TRBV15 | CATSRDVGAGQPQHF
15 | TRBV7-9 | CASSATTGLQETQYF
16 | TRBV9 | CASSQKGGGDTGELFF
15 | TRBV5-1 | CASSLDTGTYNEQFF
15 | TRBV5-1 | CASSFGTGVQETQYF
16 | TRBV11-2 | CASSPRDRDLNTEAFF
13 | TRBV7-2 | CASGGLAGETQYF
15 | TRBV19 | CASKPGTSDAYEQYF